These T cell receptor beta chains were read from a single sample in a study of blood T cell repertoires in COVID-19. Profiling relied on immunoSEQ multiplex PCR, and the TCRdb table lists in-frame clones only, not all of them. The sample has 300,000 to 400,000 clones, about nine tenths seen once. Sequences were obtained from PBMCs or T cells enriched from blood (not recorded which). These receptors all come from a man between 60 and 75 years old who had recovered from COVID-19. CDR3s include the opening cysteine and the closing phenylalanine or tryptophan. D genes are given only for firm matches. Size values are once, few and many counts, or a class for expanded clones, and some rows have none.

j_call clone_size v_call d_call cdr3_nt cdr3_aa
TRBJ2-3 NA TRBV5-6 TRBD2 TGTGCCAGCAGCGGCCGTCGAGCGGGAGTCTCAGATACGCAGTATTTT CASSGRRAGVSDTQYF
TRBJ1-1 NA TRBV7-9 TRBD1 TGTGCCAGCAGCTCCCGGGGGACAGCGAACACTGAAGCTTTCTTT CASSSRGTANTEAFF
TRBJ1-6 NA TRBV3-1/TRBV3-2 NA TGTGCCAGCAGCCAAGTGCGCAGCCGAGGGCCCCTAAATTCACCCCTCCACTTT CASSQVRSRGPLNSPLHF
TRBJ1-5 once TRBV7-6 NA TGTGCCAGCAGCTCAAACGAATGGACAGAGGGTCAGCCCCAGCATTTT CASSSNEWTEGQPQHF
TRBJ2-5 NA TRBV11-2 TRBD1 TGTGCCAGCAGCTTATCGACAGGGGAGACCCAGTACTTC CASSLSTGETQYF
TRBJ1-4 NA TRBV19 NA TGTGCCAGTAGTACCCTCGGCGGGCAGAATGAAAAACTGTTTTTT CASSTLGGQNEKLFF
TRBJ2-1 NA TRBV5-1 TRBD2 TGCGCCAGCAGCCAAGGACTAGCGGGAGGTGAGCAGTTCTTC CASSQGLAGGEQFF
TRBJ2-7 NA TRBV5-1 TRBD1 TGCGCCAGCAGTCCGGGACAGGGACTTCGCGAGCAGTACTTC CASSPGQGLREQYF
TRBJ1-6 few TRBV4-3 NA TGCGCCAGCAGCCTAGGGACAAACAATAATTCACCCCTCCACTTT CASSLGTNNNSPLHF
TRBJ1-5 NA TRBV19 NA TGTGCCAGTAGTAACCAGGGATGGGGTAATCAGCCCCAGCATTTT CASSNQGWGNQPQHF
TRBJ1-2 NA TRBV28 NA TGTGCCAGCAGCAAAACAGGGAACTATGGCTACACCTTC CASSKTGNYGYTF
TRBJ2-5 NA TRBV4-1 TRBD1 TGCGCCAGCAGCCTTCGGGGGGACAGGGCCCTCCAAGAGACCCAGTACTTC CASSLRGDRALQETQYF
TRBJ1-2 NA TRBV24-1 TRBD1 TGTGCCACCAGTGATACCGACAGGGCGGGCGGCTACACCTTC CATSDTDRAGGYTF
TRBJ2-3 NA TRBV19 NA TGTGCCAGTAGTATAGGTGGCGGGGATACGCAGTATTTT CASSIGGGDTQYF
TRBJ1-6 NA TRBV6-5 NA TGTGCCAGCAGGGACATGCCCAATTCACCCCTCCACTTT CASRDMPNSPLHF
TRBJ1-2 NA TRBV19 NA TGTGCCAGTAGTATTGCAGGGGCCTATGGCTACACCTTC CASSIAGAYGYTF
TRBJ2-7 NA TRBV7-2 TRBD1 TGTGCCAGCAGCATGACAGGGGGGCGCTACGAGCAGTACTTC CASSMTGGRYEQYF
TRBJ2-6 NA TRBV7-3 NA TGTGCCAGCAGCTCGGGACTTTTCTCTGGGGCCAACGTCCTGACTTTC CASSSGLFSGANVLTF
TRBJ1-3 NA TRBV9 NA TGTGCCAGCAGCGGACGACAGCCCTTAACCATATATTTT CASSGRQPLTIYF
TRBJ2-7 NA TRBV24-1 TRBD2 TGTGCCACCAGTGATTCCCCGCGAGGACTAGGCTACGAGCAGTACTTC CATSDSPRGLGYEQYF
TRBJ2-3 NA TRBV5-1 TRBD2 TGCGCCAGCAGCTTTTCTAGCGGGATTTTGGATACGCAGTATTTT CASSFSSGILDTQYF
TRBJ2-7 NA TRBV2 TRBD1 TGTGCCAGCAGGTCCGGGACAGGGGTAGGGGAGCAGTACTTC CASRSGTGVGEQYF
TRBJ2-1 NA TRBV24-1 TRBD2 TGTGCCACCAGTGACTCTAGCGGGACCTACAATGAGCAGTTCTTC CATSDSSGTYNEQFF
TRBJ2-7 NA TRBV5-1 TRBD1 TGCGCCAGCAGCTTGGGCCCCGGGACAGGGGACTACGAGCAGTACTTC CASSLGPGTGDYEQYF
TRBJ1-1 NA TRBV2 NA TGTGCCAGCGGGGAGACCCAAGTGGGCACTGAAGCTTTCTTT CASGETQVGTEAFF
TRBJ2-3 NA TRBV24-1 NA TGTGCCACCAGTGATGGCCTCGTCGATGGAGATACGCAGTATTTT CATSDGLVDGDTQYF
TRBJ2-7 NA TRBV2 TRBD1 TGTGCCAGCAGGCCACAGGGGGACGAGCAGTACTTC CASRPQGDEQYF
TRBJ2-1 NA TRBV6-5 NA TGTGCCAGCAGTCTACAGGAGTACAATGAGCAGTTCTTC CASSLQEYNEQFF
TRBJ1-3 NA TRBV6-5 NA TGTGCCAGCAGCCCCTCGGCGGGCGGAGGAAACACCATATATTTT CASSPSAGGGNTIYF
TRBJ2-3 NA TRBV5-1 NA TGCGCCAGCAGCTTGGTTGCGGGGGCAGGGGATACGCAGTATTTT CASSLVAGAGDTQYF
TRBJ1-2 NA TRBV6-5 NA TGTGCCAGCAGTTTTTCAGGGCTGGACTATGGCTACACCTTC CASSFSGLDYGYTF
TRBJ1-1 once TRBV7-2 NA TGTGCCAGCAGCTTAGCGCTGGGGGGTGGGACTGAAGCTTTCTTT CASSLALGGGTEAFF
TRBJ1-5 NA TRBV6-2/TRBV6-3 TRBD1 TGTGCCAGCAGTTACGTAGGGACAGGCAGATATAGCAATCAGCCCCAGCATTTT CASSYVGTGRYSNQPQHF
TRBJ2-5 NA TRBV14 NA TGTGCCAGCAGCCAGGGGGCTGTGGAGACCCAGTACTTC CASSQGAVETQYF
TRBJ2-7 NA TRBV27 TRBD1 TGTGCCAGCAGTAGCCAGGGGGACTCCTACGAGCAGTACTTC CASSSQGDSYEQYF
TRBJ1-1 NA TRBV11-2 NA TGTGCCAGCAGCTCCTTGACAGGATTGAACACTGAAGCTTTCTTT CASSSLTGLNTEAFF
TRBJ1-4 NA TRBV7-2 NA TGTGCCAGCAGCTTAGGGTGGTCGGCAGGATGGAATGAAAAACTGTTTTTT CASSLGWSAGWNEKLFF
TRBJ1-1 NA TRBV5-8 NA TGTGCCAGCAGCGCCGGAGGGTCGAACACTGAAGCTTTCTTT CASSAGGSNTEAFF
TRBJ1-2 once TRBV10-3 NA TGTGCCATCAGTGACGACAGAGACTATGGCTACACCTTC CAISDDRDYGYTF
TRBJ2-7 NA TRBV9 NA TGTGCCAGCAGCGTATACCCAGCGGAAGGCTACGAGCAGTACTTC CASSVYPAEGYEQYF
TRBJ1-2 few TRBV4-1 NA TGCGCCAGCAGCCAAGAACGACAGTTCTATGGCTACACCTTC CASSQERQFYGYTF